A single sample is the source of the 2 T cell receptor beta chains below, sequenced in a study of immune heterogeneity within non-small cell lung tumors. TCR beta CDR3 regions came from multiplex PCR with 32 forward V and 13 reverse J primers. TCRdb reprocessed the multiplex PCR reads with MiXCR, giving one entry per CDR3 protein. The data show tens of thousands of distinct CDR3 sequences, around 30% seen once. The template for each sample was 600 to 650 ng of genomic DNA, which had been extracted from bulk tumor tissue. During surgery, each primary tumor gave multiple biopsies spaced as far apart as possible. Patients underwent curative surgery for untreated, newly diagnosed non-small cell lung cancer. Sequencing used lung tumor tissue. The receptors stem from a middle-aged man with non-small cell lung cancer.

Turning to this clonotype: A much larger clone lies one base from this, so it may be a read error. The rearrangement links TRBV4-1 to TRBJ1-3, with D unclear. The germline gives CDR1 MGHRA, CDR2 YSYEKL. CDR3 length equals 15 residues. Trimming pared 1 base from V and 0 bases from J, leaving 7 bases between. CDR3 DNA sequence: TGCGCCAGCAGCCAAGGGGTTATCTCTGGAAACACCATATATTTT. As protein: CASSQGVISGNTIYF.

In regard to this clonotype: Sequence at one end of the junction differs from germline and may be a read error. The CDR3 sequence: CASSLTGEYGYTF. CDR3 bases: TGTGCTAGCAGCTTGACAGGGGAGTATGGCTACACCTTC. The chain carries TRBV5-8 and TRBJ1-2, with 8 bases that match TRBD1. Germline V CDR1 and CDR2: SGHTS, YDEGEE. The CDR3 length is 13 residues. The full variable domain, completed using reference TRBV5-8 and TRBJ1-2, is EAGVTQSPTHLIKTRGQQATLRCSPISGHTSVYWYQQALGLGLQFLLWYDEGEERNRGNFPPRFSGRQFPNYSSELNVNALELEDSALYLCASSLTGEYGYTFGSGTRLTVV.